This T cell receptor (beta chain) originates from a study of B cell selection in AIRE deficiency. Regulatory T cells were sorted as CD4+CD25hiCD127low/negative cells. In this sample, this clone turned up once. The V and J ends lost 4 bases and 8 bases, in that order; junction bases with no gene match: 9. Germline lookup yields CDR1 SNHLY and CDR2 FYNNEI. This CDR3 has 15 residues. The protocol was immunoSEQ multiplex PCR, while the TCRdb copy is restricted to in-frame clones and leaves out a portion. Of about 18,000 clones in the sample, approximately 94% were seen once. The TCR comes from a human donor in good health. V is TRBV2 and J is TRBJ1-4; 8 bases map to TRBD1. Material for sequencing was CD4+CD25+ Tregs sorted from PBMCs. The CDR3 nucleotides are TGTGCCAGCAGTGGGGTGGACAGGGTAAACGAAAAACTGTTTTTT. It yields the protein CASSGVDRVNEKLFF.